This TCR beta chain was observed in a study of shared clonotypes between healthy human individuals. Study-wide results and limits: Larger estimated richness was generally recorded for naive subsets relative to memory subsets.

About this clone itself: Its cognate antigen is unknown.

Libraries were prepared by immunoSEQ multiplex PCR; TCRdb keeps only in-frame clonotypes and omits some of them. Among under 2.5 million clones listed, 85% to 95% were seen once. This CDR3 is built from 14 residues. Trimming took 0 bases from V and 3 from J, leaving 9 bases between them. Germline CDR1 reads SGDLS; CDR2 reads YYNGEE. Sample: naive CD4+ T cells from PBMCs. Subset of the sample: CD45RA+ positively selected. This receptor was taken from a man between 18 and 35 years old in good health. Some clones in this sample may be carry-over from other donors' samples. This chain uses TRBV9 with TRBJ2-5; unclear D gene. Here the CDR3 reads CASSVEGYKETQYF. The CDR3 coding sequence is TGTGCCAGCAGCGTAGAAGGTTATAAAGAGACCCAGTACTTC.